The rows below give T cell receptor beta chains drawn from one sample of a study of shared clonotypes between healthy human individuals. Libraries were prepared by immunoSEQ multiplex PCR; TCRdb keeps only in-frame clonotypes and omits some of them. The sample has over a million clones, 95% to 99% seen once. Sequencing input: naive CD4+ T cells sorted from blood. All receptors come from a man aged 25-40 years in good health. CDR3s leave out the opening cysteine and the closing phenylalanine or tryptophan. The listing skips clone size in some rows; elsewhere it reads once, few, many or a size class.

size | J | V | CDR3
- | TRBJ2-7 | TRBV18 | ASSPQSGQGDEQY
- | TRBJ2-7 | TRBV7-9 | ASSGAGTRIDYEQY
- | TRBJ2-7 | TRBV18 | ASSPYTGFNEQY
- | TRBJ2-5 | TRBV5-8 | ASSLPPGAQY
- | TRBJ2-1 | TRBV7-9 | ASSSKAGGSYNEQF
- | TRBJ2-7 | TRBV7-2 | ASSQRQYEQY
- | TRBJ2-7 | TRBV11-3 | ASSLTSSSYEQY
- | TRBJ1-1 | TRBV15 | ATSRDQVASGAEAF
- | TRBJ1-2 | TRBV6-5 | ASTTGRRYGYT
once | TRBJ2-2 | TRBV5-1 | ASSLALGQSRTGELF
- | TRBJ2-1 | TRBV4-1 | ASSRQGEHNEQF
- | TRBJ2-1 | TRBV5-1 | ASSHLLATDNEQF
- | TRBJ2-2 | TRBV9 | ASSVATGSGELF
- | TRBJ1-5 | TRBV5-1 | ASSLESYGDQPQH
once | TRBJ2-2 | TRBV7-6 | ASSLDRDRANTGELF
- | TRBJ2-3 | TRBV29-1 | SVGHLAAQEY
- | TRBJ2-5 | TRBV11-2 | ASSLNYLAVIQESQY
- | TRBJ1-1 | TRBV2 | ASSYGSNTEAF
- | TRBJ2-7 | TRBV13 | ASSLWGSPGSGQY
- | TRBJ2-1 | TRBV9 | ASSVGGLSYNEQF
- | TRBJ1-2 | TRBV18 | ASSPGGGTNYGYT
- | TRBJ2-7 | TRBV9 | ASTRGGQNYEQY
- | TRBJ2-7 | TRBV20-1 | SARDWREGH
- | TRBJ2-5 | TRBV7-6 | ASSLAHRVSGTGETQY
- | TRBJ2-2 | TRBV6-1 | ASISGPNTGELF
- | TRBJ2-7 | TRBV2 | ASSDRGSYEQY
- | TRBJ2-6 | TRBV5-1 | ASSSQTGTRLSGANVLT
- | TRBJ2-1 | TRBV19 | ASSPVGSSYNEQF
once | TRBJ2-1 | TRBV4-2 | ASSRGDSDYNEQF
- | TRBJ2-4 | TRBV28 | ASSLRLAGARGKNIQY
- | TRBJ2-2 | TRBV14 | ATHGGGQNTGELF
- | TRBJ1-2 | TRBV29-1 | SVRDRGLNGYT
- | TRBJ2-5 | TRBV5-8 | ASSPQGAVLETQY
- | TRBJ1-3 | TRBV18 | ASSPLQGGGNTIY
- | TRBJ2-7 | TRBV7-8 | ASSSRGGEDPQY
- | TRBJ2-2 | TRBV11-2 | ASSPRLVGPGELF
- | TRBJ2-1 | TRBV6-8 | ASSPPVPVATNEQF
- | TRBJ1-5 | TRBV28 | ASSSRTRTSNQPQH
- | TRBJ2-5 | TRBV18 | ASTLGTVQETQY
- | TRBJ1-2 | TRBV14 | ASSPGSFFPGYT
- | TRBJ1-2 | TRBV6-5 | ASSYTLGLDGYT
- | TRBJ1-2 | TRBV28 | ASSTTGSEDGYT
- | TRBJ1-4 | TRBV30 | AWSLTWRNEKLF
- | TRBJ2-7 | TRBV10-3 | AISGLADSYEQY
- | TRBJ2-3 | TRBV18 | ASSPIQGRVTDTQY
- | TRBJ2-3 | TRBV15 | ATRPSGGTDTQY
- | TRBJ2-2 | TRBV25-1 | ASSPRTGWSGELF
- | TRBJ2-5 | TRBV5-5 | ASSLGVRETQY